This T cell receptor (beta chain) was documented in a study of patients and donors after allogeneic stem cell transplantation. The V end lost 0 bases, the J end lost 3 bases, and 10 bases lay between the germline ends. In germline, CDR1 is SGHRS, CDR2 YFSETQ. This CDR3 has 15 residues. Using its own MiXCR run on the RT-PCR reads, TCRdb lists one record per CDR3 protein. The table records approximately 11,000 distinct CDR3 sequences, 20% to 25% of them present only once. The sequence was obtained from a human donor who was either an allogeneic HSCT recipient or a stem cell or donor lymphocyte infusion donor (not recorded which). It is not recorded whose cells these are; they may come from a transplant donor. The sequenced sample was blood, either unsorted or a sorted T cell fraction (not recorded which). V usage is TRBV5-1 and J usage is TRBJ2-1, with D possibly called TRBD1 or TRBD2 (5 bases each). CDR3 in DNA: TGCGCCAGCAGCTTGGGGGGGACGGACTACAATGAGCAGTTCTTC. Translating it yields CASSLGGTDYNEQFF.